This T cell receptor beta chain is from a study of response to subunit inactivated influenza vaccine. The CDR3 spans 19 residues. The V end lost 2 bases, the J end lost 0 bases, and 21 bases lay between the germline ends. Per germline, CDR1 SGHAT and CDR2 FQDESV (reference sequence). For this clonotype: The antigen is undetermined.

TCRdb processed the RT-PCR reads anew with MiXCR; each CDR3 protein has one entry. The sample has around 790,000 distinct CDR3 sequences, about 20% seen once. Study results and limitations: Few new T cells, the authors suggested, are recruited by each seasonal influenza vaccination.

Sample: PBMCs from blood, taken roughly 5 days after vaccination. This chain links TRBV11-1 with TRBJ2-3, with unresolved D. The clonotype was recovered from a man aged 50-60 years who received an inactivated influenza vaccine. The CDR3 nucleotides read TGTGCCAGCAGCTTATACCCATTAGGACGGCTCGGGAGCACAGATACGCAGTATTTT. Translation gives CASSLYPLGRLGSTDTQYF.